This T cell receptor beta chain was sequenced for a study of cytomegalovirus exposure and HLA in healthy donors. Overall study: Tens of millions of unique TCRs from HLA-typed donors were held in an early data release. Study observations and caveats: Later work associated 16,951 TCR beta sequences with HLA alleles at 0.05 false discovery rate. The investigators catalogued some 160 TCR beta chains as cytomegalovirus-associated.

About this clone itself: Its antigen is unidentified.

CDR1 and CDR2 from the germline V gene are MGHRA and YSYEKL. J was trimmed by 0 bases and V by 6 bases; bases with no gene match: 6. This CDR3 is built from 16 residues. The study ran its PCR with 60 Vbeta and 13 Jbeta primers. Libraries were prepared by immunoSEQ multiplex PCR; TCRdb keeps only in-frame clonotypes and omits some of them. The sample yields 250,000 to 300,000 clones, around nine tenths seen once. This TCR was sampled from a girl aged 2 to 10 in good health and CMV-seronegative. The sequenced sample was PBMCs. The gene calls are TRBV4-1 and TRBJ2-7; 12 nucleotides match TRBD2. The CDR3 sequence is CASRHLAGGSSYEQYF. The CDR3, as DNA: TGCGCCAGCAGACATCTAGCGGGAGGGTCCTCCTACGAGCAGTACTTC.